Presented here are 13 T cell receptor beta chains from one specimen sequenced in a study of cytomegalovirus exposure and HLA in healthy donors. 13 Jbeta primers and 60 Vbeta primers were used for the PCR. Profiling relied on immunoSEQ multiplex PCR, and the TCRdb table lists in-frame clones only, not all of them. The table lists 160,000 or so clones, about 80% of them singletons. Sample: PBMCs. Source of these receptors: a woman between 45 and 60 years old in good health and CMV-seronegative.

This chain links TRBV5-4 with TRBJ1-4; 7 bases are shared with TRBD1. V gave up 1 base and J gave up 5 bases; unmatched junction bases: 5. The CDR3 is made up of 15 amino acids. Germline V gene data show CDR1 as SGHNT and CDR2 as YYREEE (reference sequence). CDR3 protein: CASSLNDRVNEKLFF. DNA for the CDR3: TGTGCCAGCAGCTTGAACGACAGGGTAAATGAAAAACTGTTTTTT.

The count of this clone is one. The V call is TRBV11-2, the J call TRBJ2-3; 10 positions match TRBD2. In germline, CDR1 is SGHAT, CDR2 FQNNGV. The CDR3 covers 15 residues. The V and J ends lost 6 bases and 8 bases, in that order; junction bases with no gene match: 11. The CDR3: CASSTSGVSVATQYF. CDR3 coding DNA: TGTGCCAGCAGTACTAGCGGGGTAAGCGTGGCTACGCAGTATTTT.

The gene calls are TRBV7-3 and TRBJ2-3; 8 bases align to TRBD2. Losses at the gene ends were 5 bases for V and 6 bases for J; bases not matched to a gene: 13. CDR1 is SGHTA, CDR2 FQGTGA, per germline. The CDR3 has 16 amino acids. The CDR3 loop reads CASSLPSSGLGDTQYF. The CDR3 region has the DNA TGTGCCAGCAGCCTGCCCTCTAGCGGGCTTGGGGATACGCAGTATTTT.

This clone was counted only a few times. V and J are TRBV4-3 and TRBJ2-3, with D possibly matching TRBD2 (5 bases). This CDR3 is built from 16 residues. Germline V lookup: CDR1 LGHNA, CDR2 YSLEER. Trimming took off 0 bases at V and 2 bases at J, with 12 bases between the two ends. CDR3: CASSQDGRRVTDTQYF. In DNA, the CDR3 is TGCGCCAGCAGCCAAGATGGACGGCGGGTCACAGATACGCAGTATTTT.

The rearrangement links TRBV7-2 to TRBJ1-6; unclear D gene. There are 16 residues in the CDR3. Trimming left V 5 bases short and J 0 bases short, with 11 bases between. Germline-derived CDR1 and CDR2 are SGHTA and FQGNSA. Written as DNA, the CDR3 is TGTGCCAGCAGCGACTATAGGAGCTCCTATAATTCACCCCTCCACTTT. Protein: CASSDYRSSYNSPLHF.

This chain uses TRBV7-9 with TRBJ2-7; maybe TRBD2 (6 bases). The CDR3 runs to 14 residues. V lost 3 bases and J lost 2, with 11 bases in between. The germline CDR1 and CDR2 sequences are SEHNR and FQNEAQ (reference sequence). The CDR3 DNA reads TGTGCCAGCAGCTTGGAGGGACGGACCTACGAGCAGTACTTC. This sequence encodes CASSLEGRTYEQYF.

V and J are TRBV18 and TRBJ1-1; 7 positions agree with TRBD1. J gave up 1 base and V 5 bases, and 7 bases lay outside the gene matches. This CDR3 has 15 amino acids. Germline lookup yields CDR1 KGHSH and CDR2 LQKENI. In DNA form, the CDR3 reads TGTGCCAGCTCAACGGGGACAGTTACGAACACTGAAGCTTTCTTT. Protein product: CASSTGTVTNTEAFF.

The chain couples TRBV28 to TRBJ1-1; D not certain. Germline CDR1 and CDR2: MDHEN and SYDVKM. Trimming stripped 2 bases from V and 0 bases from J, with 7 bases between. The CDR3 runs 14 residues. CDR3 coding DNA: TGTGCCAGCAGTTTAGGCCAGATGAACACTGAAGCTTTCTTT. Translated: CASSLGQMNTEAFF.

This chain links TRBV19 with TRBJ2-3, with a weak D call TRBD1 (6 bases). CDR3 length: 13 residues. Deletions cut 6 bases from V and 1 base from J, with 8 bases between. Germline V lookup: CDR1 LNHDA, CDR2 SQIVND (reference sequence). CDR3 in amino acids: CASSSGGTDTQYF. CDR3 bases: TGTGCCAGTAGCTCAGGGGGCACAGATACGCAGTATTTT.

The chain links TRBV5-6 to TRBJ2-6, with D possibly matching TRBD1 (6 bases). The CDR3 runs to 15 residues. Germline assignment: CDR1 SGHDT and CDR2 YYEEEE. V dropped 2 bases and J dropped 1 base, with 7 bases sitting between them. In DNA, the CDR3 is TGTGCCAGCAGCTTCAGGGGATCTGGGGCCAACGTCCTGACTTTC. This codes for CASSFRGSGANVLTF.

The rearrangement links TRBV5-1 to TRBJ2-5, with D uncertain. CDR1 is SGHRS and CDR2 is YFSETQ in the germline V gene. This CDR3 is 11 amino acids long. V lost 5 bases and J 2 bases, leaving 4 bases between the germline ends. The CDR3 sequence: CASRSQETQYF. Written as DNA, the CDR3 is TGCGCCAGCAGGAGTCAAGAGACCCAGTACTTC.

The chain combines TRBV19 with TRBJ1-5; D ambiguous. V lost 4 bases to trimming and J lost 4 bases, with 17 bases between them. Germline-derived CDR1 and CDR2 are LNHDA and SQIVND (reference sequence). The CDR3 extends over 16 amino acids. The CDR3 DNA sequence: TGTGCCAGTAGTACCCCCGTCGGGGTGAGAAATCAGCCCCAGCATTTT. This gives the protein CASSTPVGVRNQPQHF. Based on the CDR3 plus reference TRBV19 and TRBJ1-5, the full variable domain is DGGITQSPKYLFRKEGQNVTLSCEQNLNHDAMYWYRQDPGQGLRLIYYSQIVNDFQKGDIAEGYSVSREKKESFPLTVTSAQKNPTAFYLCASSTPVGVRNQPQHFGDGTRLSIL.

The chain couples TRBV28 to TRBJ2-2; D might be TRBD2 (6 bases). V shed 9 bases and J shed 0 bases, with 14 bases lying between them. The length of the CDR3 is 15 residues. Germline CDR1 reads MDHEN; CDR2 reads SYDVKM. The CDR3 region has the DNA TGTGCCAGTTCCGGGTCGGGGGCGAACACCGGGGAGCTGTTTTTT. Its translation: CASSGSGANTGELFF.